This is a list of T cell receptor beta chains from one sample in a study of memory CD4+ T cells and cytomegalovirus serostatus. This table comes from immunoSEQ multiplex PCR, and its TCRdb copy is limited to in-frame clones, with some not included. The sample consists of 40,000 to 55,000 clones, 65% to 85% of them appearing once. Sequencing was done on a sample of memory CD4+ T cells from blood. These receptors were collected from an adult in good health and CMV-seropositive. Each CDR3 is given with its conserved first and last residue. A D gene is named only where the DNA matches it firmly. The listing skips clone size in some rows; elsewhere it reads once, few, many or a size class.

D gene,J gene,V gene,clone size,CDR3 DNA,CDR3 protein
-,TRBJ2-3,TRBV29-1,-,TGCAGCGGGTACACCAATACGCAGTATTTT,CSGYTNTQYF
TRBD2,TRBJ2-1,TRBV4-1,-,TGCGCCAGCAGCTCACGACTAGCGGAAAGCTCCTACAATGAGCAGTTCTTC,CASSSRLAESSYNEQFF
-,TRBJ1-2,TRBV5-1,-,TGCGCCTTAGGGACCTCCTATGGCTACACCTTC,CALGTSYGYTF
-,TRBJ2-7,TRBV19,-,TGTGCCAGTAGTGATCCAGGGGTTCAAGAGCAGTACTTC,CASSDPGVQEQYF
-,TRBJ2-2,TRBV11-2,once,TGTGCCAGCAGCTACCAGGGGTCCGGCGGGGAGCTGTTTTTT,CASSYQGSGGELFF
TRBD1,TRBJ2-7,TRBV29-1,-,TGCAGCGTCCGTCCTTGGGGACAGGGCTACGAGCAGTACTTC,CSVRPWGQGYEQYF
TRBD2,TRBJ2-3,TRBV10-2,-,TGCGCCAGCAGGGTAGCGGGGGCGGGAGATACGCAGTATTTT,CASRVAGAGDTQYF
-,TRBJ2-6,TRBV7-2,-,TGTGCCAGCAGCCCGTTCGGTAGCTCTGGGGCCAACGTCCTGACTTTC,CASSPFGSSGANVLTF
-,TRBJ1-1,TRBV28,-,TGTGCCAGCAGTCGGGCGCCCCCTGAAGCTTTCTTT,CASSRAPPEAFF
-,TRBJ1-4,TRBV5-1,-,TGCGCCAGCAGCCTAACAACCGACGAAAAACTGTTTTTT,CASSLTTDEKLFF
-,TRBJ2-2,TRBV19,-,TGTGCCAGTAGTATAGACTGGACGGGCGGGGAGCTGTTTTTT,CASSIDWTGGELFF
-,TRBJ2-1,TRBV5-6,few,TGTGCCAGCAGCTTGGCGGCGGGGAGAAACTACAATGAGCAGTTCTTC,CASSLAAGRNYNEQFF
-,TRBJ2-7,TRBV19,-,TGTGCCAGTAGGAAGGGGACCGACGAGCAGTACTTC,CASRKGTDEQYF
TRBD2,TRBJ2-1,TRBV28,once,TGTGCCAGCAGTTTACAGGGACTAGCGGGCCGTTACAATGAGCAGTTCTTC,CASSLQGLAGRYNEQFF
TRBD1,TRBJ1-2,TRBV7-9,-,TGTGCCAGCAGCTTCCGACAGGGAGGGGTCTATGGCTACACCTTC,CASSFRQGGVYGYTF
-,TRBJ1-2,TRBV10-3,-,TGTGCCACCCGGGGGGAGGAGGATGGCTACACCTTC,CATRGEEDGYTF
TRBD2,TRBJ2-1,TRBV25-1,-,TGTGCCAGCAGTATCAGGCCTAGCGGGAGTGATGAGCAGTTCTTC,CASSIRPSGSDEQFF
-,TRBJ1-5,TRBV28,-,TGTGCCAGCAGTTCCCGCCTAGAGGCGGCTGGGTTGCAGCCCCAGCATTTT,CASSSRLEAAGLQPQHF
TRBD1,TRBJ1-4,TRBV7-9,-,TGTGCCAGCAAGGGGACAGTTAATGAAAAACTGTTTTTT,CASKGTVNEKLFF
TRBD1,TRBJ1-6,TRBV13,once,TGTGCCAGCAGCTCAAACAGGGGTGTCTATAATTCACCCCTCCACTTT,CASSSNRGVYNSPLHF
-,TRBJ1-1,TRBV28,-,TGTGCCAGCAGAAAACGGACCAGTGGGAACACTGAAGCTTTCTTT,CASRKRTSGNTEAFF
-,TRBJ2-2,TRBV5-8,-,TGTGCCAGCAACCCCGGACAGCCGGACGGGGAGCTGTTTTTT,CASNPGQPDGELFF
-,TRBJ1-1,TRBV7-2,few,TGTGCCAGCAGCTTAGCCCCTGAGTCTTTAGGGACGAACACTGAAGCTTTCTTT,CASSLAPESLGTNTEAFF
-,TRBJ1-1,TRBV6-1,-,TGTGCCAGCAGTGATATCGTCGGGGGTTATATGAACACTGAAGCTTTCTTT,CASSDIVGGYMNTEAFF
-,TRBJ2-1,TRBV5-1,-,TGCGCCAGCAGCTTGGCCACAGGTTCGGGATACAATGAGCAGTTCTTC,CASSLATGSGYNEQFF
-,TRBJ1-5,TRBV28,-,TGTGCCAGCAGCTCTACAGGTTATCAGCCCCAGCATTTT,CASSSTGYQPQHF
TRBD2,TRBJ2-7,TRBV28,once,TGTGCCAGCGGGGGGGGTTACTACGAGCAGTACTTC,CASGGGYYEQYF
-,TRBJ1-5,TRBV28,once,TGTGCCAGCAGTCCGGACTCGGGGGGCGGTCAGCCCCAGCATTTT,CASSPDSGGGQPQHF
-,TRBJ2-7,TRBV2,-,TGTGCCAGCAGTGATGGGAGAAATCCACGCTACGAGCAGTACTTC,CASSDGRNPRYEQYF
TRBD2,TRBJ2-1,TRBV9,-,TGTGCCAGCAGCCCCGGGACTAACTCCTACAATGAGCAGTTCTTC,CASSPGTNSYNEQFF
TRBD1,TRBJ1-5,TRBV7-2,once,TGTGCCAGCAGCTTACGGGACAGCGATCAGCCCCAGCATTTT,CASSLRDSDQPQHF
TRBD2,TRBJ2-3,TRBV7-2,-,TGTGCCAGCAGCGGACTAGCGGGACTTCTCACAGATACGCAGTATTTT,CASSGLAGLLTDTQYF
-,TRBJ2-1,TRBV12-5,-,TGTGCTAGTGGTTTGGACCTACTTTCCTACAATGAGCAGTTCTTC,CASGLDLLSYNEQFF
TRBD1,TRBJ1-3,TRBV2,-,TGTGCCAGCAGTTACCGGGACAGGGGATCAAACACCATATATTTT,CASSYRDRGSNTIYF
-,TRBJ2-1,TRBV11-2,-,TGTGCCAGCAGCTTAGGTAGCTACAATGAGCAGTTCTTC,CASSLGSYNEQFF
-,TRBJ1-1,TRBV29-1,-,TGCAGCGTTGGCTATCCCACAGGGAGGGGCACTGAAGCTTTCTTT,CSVGYPTGRGTEAFF
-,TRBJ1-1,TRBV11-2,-,TGTGCCAGCAGCTTAGGAACACCTGAAGCTTTCTTT,CASSLGTPEAFF
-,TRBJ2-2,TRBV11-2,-,TGTGCCAGCAGCTTAGATAAATCCAACACCGGGGAGCTGTTTTTT,CASSLDKSNTGELFF
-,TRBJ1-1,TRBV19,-,TGTGCCACCCGAGGACAGCATTACACTGAAGCTTTCTTT,CATRGQHYTEAFF
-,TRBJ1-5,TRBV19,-,TGTGCCAGTAGTGGGAGGGCTTATCAGCCCCAGCATTTT,CASSGRAYQPQHF
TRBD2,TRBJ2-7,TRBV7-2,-,TGTGCCAGCAACACTCTCGGCGGCGGGGGGGGCTACGAGCAGTACTTC,CASNTLGGGGGYEQYF
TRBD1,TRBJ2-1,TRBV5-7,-,TGTGCCAGCAGCTTGGTCCGGGACAGTGGGTACAATGAGCAGTTCTTC,CASSLVRDSGYNEQFF
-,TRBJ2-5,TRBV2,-,TGTGCCAGCAGTGAATTGGGGGCGGTCGGGGAGACCCAGTACTTC,CASSELGAVGETQYF
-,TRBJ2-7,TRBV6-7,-,TGTGCCAGCAAGGGGATCGAGCAGTACTTC,CASKGIEQYF
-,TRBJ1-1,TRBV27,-,TGTGCCAGCAGTTCCGGGACCCAGGCAAACACTGAAGCTTTCTTT,CASSSGTQANTEAFF
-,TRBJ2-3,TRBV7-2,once,TGTGCCAGCAGCCCTCGCTATAACACAGATACGCAGTATTTT,CASSPRYNTDTQYF
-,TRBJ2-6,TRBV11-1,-,TGTGCCAGCAGCTCCTTCAGGGCTGGGGCCAACGTCCTGACTTTC,CASSSFRAGANVLTF
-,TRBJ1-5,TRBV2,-,TGTGCCAGCAGTGAAATGGGGGGTAATCGTCAGCCCCAGCATTTT,CASSEMGGNRQPQHF
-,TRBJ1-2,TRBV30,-,TGTGCCTGGAGTGTATCTGGGCGGTGGTATGGCTACACCTTC,CAWSVSGRWYGYTF
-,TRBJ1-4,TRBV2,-,TGTGCCAGCAGGGGGACCTTCTGGACTAATGAAAAACTGTTTTTT,CASRGTFWTNEKLFF
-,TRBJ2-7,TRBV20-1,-,TGCAGTGCTAGAGACCGGTTCGAGCAGTACTTC,CSARDRFEQYF
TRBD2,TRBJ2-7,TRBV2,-,TGTGCCAGCAGTAGGCTAGCGGGACGCCACGAGCAGTACTTC,CASSRLAGRHEQYF
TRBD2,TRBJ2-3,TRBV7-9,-,TGTGCCAGCAGCTTAGAAGGCACTAGCGGGAGGGGGACGCAGTATTTT,CASSLEGTSGRGTQYF
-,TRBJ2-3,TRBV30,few,TGTGCCTGGAGTGTACTAGAGAGGGGGGATACGCAGTATTTT,CAWSVLERGDTQYF
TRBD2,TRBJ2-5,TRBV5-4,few,TGTGCCAGCAGCGCGGGGGGCAGGGGTCAGACCCAGTACTTC,CASSAGGRGQTQYF
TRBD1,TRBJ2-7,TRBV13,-,TGTGCCAGCAAAGCCGGGACAGGGGCCTACGAGCAGTACTTC,CASKAGTGAYEQYF
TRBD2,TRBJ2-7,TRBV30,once,TGTGCCTGGAAAATAGCGGGAGGATACGAGCAGTACTTC,CAWKIAGGYEQYF
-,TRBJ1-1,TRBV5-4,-,TGTGCCAGCAGCTTATATTTGGGGGAAGGCTCTGAAGCTTTCTTT,CASSLYLGEGSEAFF
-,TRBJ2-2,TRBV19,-,TGTGCCAGTAGAGACACTAGCTGGGAAAACACCGGGGAGCTGTTTTTT,CASRDTSWENTGELFF
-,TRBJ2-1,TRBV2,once,TGTGCCAGCCGGTGGAGAGCTCAAGGCTGGAACAATGAGCAGTTCTTC,CASRWRAQGWNNEQFF